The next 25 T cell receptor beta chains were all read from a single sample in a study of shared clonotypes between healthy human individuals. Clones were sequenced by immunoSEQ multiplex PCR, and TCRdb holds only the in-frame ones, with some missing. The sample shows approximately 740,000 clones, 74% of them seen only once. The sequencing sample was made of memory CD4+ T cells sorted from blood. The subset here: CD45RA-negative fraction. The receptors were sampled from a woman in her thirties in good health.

CDR3 region: CASSPRAYSYEQYF. CDR3 DNA sequence: TGTGCCAGTAGTCCGCGGGCTTACTCCTACGAGCAGTACTTC. V usage is TRBV19 and J usage is TRBJ2-7; possibly TRBD2 for D (5 bases). This CDR3 has 14 amino acids. V was trimmed by 5 bases and J by 0 bases, leaving 11 bases between them. Germline V gene lookup returns CDR1 LNHDA and CDR2 SQIVND (reference sequence). Based on the CDR3 plus reference TRBV19 and TRBJ2-7, the full variable domain is DGGITQSPKYLFRKEGQNVTLSCEQNLNHDAMYWYRQDPGQGLRLIYYSQIVNDFQKGDIAEGYSVSREKKESFPLTVTSAQKNPTAFYLCASSPRAYSYEQYFGPGTRLTVT.

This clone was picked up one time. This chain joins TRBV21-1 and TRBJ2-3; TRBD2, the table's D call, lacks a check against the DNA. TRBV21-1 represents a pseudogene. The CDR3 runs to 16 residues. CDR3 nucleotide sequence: TGTGCCAGCAGCCCGTATCGACTAGCGGGAGCAGATACGCAGTATTTT. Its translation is CASSPYRLAGADTQYF.

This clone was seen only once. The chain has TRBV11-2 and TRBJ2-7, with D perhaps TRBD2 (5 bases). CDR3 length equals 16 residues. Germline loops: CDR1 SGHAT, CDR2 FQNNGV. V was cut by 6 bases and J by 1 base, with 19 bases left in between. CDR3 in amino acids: CASSFRVASRSYEQYF. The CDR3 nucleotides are TGTGCCAGCAGTTTCCGAGTGGCTAGCAGATCCTACGAGCAGTACTTC.

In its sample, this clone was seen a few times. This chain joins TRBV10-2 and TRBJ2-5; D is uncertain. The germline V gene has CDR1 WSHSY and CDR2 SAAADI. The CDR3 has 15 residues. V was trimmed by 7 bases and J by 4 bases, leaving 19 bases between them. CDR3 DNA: TGCGCCAGCACGCCGAACCTACCCATGGGAGAGACCCAGTACTTC. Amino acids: CASTPNLPMGETQYF.

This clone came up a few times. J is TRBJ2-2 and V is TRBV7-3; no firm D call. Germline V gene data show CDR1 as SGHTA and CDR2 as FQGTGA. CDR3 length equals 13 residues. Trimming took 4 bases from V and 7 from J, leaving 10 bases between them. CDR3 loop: CASSSQTNGELFF. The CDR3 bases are TGTGCCAGCAGCTCACAAACGAACGGGGAGCTGTTTTTT.

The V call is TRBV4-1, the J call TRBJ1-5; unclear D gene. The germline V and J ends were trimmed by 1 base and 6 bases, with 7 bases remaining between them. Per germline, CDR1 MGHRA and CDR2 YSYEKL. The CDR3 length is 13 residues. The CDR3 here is CASSQGRTQPQHF. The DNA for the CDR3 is TGCGCCAGCAGCCAAGGGCGGACTCAGCCCCAGCATTTT.

The CDR3 DNA sequence: TGTGCCAGCAGCTTGGGTGGGATCTGGGACGAGCAGTACTTC. The encoded protein is CASSLGGIWDEQYF. J is TRBJ2-7 and V is TRBV5-4; the D is unclear. The CDR3 totals 14 residues. V was trimmed by 0 bases and J by 5 bases, leaving 12 bases between them. Germline CDR1 and CDR2: SGHNT and YYREEE (reference sequence).

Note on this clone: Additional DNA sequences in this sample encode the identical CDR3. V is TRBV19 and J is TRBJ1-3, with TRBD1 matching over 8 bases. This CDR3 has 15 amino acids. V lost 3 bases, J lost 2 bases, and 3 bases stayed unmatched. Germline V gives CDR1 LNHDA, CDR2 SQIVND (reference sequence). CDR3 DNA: TGTGCCAGTAGTATCGGGACAGGCCCTGGAAACACCATATATTTT. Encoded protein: CASSIGTGPGNTIYF.

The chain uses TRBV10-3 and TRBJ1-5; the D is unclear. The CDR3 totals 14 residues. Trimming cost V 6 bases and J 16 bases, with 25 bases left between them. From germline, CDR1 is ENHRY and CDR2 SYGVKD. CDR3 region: CAISDVTEGASPHF. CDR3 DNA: TGTGCCATCAGCGACGTAACCGAGGGAGCCTCGCCTCATTTT.

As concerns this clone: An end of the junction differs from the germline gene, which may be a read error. The DNA for the CDR3 is TGTGCCAGCAGACAAGCGGGAGGGGGCCAAGAGACCCAGTACTTC. It yields the protein CASRQAGGGQETQYF. V is TRBV4-2 and J is TRBJ2-5, with TRBD2 matching over 10 bases. The CDR3 covers 15 residues. From germline, CDR1 is LGHNA and CDR2 YNFKEQ.

The CDR3 protein is CASSTVRLTQETQYF. In DNA form, the CDR3 reads TGTGCCAGCAGCACCGTTCGACTAACTCAAGAGACCCAGTACTTC. The V and J genes are TRBV7-2 and TRBJ2-5; maybe TRBD2 (5 bases). Germline-derived CDR1 and CDR2 are SGHTA and FQGNSA. This CDR3 comprises 15 residues. V shed 5 bases and J shed 2 bases, with 15 bases lying between them.

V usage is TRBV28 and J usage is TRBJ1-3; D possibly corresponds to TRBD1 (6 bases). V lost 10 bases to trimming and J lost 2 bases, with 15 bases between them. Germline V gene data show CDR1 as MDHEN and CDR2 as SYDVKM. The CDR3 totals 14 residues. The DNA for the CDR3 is TGTGCCACCCTACAGGGAGGGGCTGGAAACACCATATATTTT. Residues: CATLQGGAGNTIYF. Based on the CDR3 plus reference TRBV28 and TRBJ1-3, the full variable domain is DVKVTQSSRYLVKRTGEKVFLECVQDMDHENMFWYRQDPGLGLRLIYFSYDVKMKEKGDIPEGYSVSREKKERFSLILESASTNQTSMYLCATLQGGAGNTIYFGEGSWLTVV.

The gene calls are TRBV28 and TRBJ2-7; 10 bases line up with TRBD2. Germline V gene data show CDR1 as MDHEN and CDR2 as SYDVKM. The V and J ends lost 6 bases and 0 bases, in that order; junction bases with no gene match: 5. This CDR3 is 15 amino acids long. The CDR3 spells CASRGAGGPSYEQYF. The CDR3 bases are TGTGCCAGCAGGGGAGCGGGAGGGCCCTCCTACGAGCAGTACTTC.

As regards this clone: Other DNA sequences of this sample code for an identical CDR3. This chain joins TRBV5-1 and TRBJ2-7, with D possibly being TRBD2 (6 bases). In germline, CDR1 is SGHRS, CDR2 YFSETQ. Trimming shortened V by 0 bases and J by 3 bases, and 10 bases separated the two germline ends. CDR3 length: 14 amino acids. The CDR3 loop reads CASSLAGTLYEQYF. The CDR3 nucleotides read TGCGCCAGCAGCTTGGCCGGGACTCTCTACGAGCAGTACTTC. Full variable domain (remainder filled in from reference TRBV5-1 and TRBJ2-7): KAGVTQTPRYLIKTRGQQVTLSCSPISGHRSVSWYQQTPGQGLQFLFEYFSETQRNKGNFPGRFSGRQFSNSRSEMNVSTLELGDSALYLCASSLAGTLYEQYFGPGTRLTVT.

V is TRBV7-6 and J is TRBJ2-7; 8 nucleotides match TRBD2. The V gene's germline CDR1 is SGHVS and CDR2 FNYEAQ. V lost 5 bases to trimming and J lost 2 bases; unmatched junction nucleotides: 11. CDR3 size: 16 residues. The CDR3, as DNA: TGTGCCAGCAGCGGTCGGGGGGGTGGCCCTCCCTACGAGCAGTACTTC. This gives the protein CASSGRGGGPPYEQYF.

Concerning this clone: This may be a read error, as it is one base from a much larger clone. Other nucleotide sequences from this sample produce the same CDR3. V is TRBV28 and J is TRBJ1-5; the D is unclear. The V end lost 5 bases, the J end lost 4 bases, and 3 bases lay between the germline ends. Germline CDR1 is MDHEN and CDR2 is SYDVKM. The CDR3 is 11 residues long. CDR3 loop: CASSRNQPQHF. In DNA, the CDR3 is TGTGCCAGCAGTCGAAATCAGCCCCAGCATTTT.

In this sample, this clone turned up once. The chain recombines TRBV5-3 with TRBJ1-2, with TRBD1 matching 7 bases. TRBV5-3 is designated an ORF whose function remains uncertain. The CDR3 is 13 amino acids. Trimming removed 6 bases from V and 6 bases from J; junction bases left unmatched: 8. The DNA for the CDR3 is TGTGCCAGAATTGGGAACACAGGGGATGGCTACACCTTC. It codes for CARIGNTGDGYTF.

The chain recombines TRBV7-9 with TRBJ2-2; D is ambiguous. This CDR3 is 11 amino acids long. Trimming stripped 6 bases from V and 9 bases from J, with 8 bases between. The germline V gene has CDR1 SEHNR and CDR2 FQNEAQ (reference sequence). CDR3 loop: CASRVNRELFF. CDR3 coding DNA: TGTGCCAGCAGGGTGAACCGGGAGCTGTTTTTT. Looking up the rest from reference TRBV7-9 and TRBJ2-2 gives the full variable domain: DTGVSQNPRHKITKRGQNVTFRCDPISEHNRLYWYRQTLGQGPEFLTYFQNEAQLEKSRLLSDRFSAERPKGSFSTLEIQRTEQGDSAMYLCASRVNRELFFGEGSRLTVL.

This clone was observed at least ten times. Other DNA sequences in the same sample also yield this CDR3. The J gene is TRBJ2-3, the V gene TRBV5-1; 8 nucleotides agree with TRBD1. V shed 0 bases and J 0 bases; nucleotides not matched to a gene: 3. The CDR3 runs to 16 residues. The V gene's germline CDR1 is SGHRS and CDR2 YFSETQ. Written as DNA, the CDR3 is TGCGCCAGCAGCTTGGGGCAGGGGGCTAGCACAGATACGCAGTATTTT. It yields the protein CASSLGQGASTDTQYF.

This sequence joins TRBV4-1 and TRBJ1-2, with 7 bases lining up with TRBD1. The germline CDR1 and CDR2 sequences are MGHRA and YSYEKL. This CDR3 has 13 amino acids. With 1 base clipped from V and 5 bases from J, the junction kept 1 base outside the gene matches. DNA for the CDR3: TGCGCCAGCAGCCAAGGGGGACAGTATGGCTACACCTTC. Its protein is CASSQGGQYGYTF.

Written as DNA, the CDR3 is TGTGCCAGCAGTTACTCCCCGACAGTCAACTATGGCTACACCTTC. As protein: CASSYSPTVNYGYTF. This chain joins TRBV6-5 and TRBJ1-2, with D perhaps TRBD1 (5 bases). The CDR3 sequence is 15 residues long. Trimming shortened V by 0 bases and J by 2 bases, and 10 bases separated the two germline ends. The germline V gene has CDR1 MNHEY and CDR2 SVGAGI.

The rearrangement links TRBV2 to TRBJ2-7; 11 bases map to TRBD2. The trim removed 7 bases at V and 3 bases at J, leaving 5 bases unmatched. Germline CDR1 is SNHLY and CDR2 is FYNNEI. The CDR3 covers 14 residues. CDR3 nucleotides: TGTGCCAGCACCCGACTAGCGGGGATCTACGAGCAGTACTTC. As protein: CASTRLAGIYEQYF. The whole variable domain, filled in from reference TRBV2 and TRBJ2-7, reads EPEVTQTPSHQVTQMGQEVILRCVPISNHLYFYWYRQILGQKVEFLVSFYNNEISEKSEIFDDQFSVERPDGSNFTLKIRSTKLEDSAMYFCASTRLAGIYEQYFGPGTRLTVT.

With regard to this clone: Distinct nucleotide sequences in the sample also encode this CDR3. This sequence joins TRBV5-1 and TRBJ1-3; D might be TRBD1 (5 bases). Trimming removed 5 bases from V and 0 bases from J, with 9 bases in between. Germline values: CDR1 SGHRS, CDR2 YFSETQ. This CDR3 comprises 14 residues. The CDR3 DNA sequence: TGCGCCAGCAGTGGGGGGACCTCTGGAAACACCATATATTTT. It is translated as CASSGGTSGNTIYF.

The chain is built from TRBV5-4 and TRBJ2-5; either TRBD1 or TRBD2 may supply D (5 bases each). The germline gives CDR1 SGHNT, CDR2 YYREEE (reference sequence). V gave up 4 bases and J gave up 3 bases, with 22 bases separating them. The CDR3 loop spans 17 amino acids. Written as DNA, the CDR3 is TGTGCCAGCAGCCCGGTAGATGGGCCCGTGGGGGAAGAGACCCAGTACTTC. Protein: CASSPVDGPVGEETQYF.

The DNA of the CDR3 is TGTGCCATCAGTGAGGGAGTCTGGACCGCCTCCTACGAGCAGTACTTC. Amino acid sequence: CAISEGVWTASYEQYF. The rearrangement links TRBV10-3 to TRBJ2-7; D gene unclear. Germline-derived CDR1 and CDR2 are ENHRY and SYGVKD. Deletions cut 2 bases from V and 0 bases from J, with 14 bases between. The CDR3 loop spans 16 amino acids.